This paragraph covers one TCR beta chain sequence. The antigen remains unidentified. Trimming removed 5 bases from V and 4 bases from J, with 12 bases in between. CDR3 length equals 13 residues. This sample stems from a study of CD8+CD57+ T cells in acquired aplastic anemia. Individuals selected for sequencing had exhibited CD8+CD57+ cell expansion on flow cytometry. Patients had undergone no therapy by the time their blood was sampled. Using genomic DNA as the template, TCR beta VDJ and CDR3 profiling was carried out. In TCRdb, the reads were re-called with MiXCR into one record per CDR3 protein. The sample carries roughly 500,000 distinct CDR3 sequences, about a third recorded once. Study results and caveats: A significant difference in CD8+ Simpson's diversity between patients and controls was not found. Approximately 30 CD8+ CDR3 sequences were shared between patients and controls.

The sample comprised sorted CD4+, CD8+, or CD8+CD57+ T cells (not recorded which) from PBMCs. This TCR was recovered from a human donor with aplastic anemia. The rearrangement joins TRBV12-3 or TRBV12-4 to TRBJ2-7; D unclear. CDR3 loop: CASSPRFHYEQYF. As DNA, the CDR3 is TGTGCCAGCAGTCCGCGATTTCATTACGAGCAGTACTTC.